These T cell receptor beta chains were read from a single sample in a study of CXCR3-negative and CXCR3-positive naive CD8 T cells. TCRdb reworked the 5' RACE reads into one entry per CDR3 protein, no DNA. The listing records 130,000 or so distinct CDR3 sequences. The material sequenced was naive CXCR3+ CD8+ T cells from blood. The receptors here all came from a human donor in good health. Some clones in this sample may be carry-over from other donors' samples. Each CDR3 is given with its conserved first and last residue.

CDR3	V	J
CASSFASGSFNEQYF	TRBV28	TRBJ2-7
CASSDPLSETQYF	TRBV25-1	TRBJ2-5
CASSVGGNYGYTF	TRBV6-2/TRBV6-3	TRBJ1-2
CASSQGPGQGGAGELFF	TRBV4-1	TRBJ2-2
CSVDLGADYEQYF	TRBV29-1	TRBJ2-7
CASSLRSWEQYF	TRBV28	TRBJ2-7
CSAGDRDSYEQYF	TRBV20-1	TRBJ2-7
CASSPFSPTGFHEQYF	TRBV7-9	TRBJ2-7
CASSPLGSTDTQYF	TRBV12-3/TRBV12-4	TRBJ2-3
CPSSQVSSYEQYF	TRBV4-1	TRBJ2-7
CASSEDRGLYEQFF	TRBV2	TRBJ2-1
CSARVYASTPEVFDYYEQYF	TRBV20-1	TRBJ2-7
CASSPDSSYEQYF	TRBV5-1	TRBJ2-7
CASRWGTGVSPLHF	TRBV7-9	TRBJ1-6
CASRDMYEKLFF	TRBV5-1	TRBJ1-4
CASSQEPSYNEQFF	TRBV4-1	TRBJ2-1
CSARADRVGPGTGEQYF	TRBV20-1	TRBJ2-7
CSAPEGATEAFF	TRBV20-1	TRBJ1-1
CASSLAAGSSGTEAFF	TRBV7-6	TRBJ1-1
CATSRAKGAGQETQYF	TRBV15	TRBJ2-5
CASSLGPGPTEAFF	TRBV5-6	TRBJ1-1
CASSLAGRAGANVLTF	TRBV5-1	TRBJ2-6
CAALLRRREQYF	TRBV24-1	TRBJ2-7
CASSLSPRQGGSEAFF	TRBV7-6	TRBJ1-1
CASSPTIRLYNEQFF	TRBV7-9	TRBJ2-1
CASSLWVADTQYF	TRBV7-2	TRBJ2-3
CASRDDYEQYF	TRBV2	TRBJ2-7
CASSGGYRNNSPLHF	TRBV25-1	TRBJ1-6
CSASTAANYGYTF	TRBV20-1	TRBJ1-2
CSAPPDTGYGYTF	TRBV20-1	TRBJ1-2
CASSSMGENTGELFF	TRBV5-6	TRBJ2-2
CSVVGRGVEQFF	TRBV29-1	TRBJ2-1
CASSLTGSGNTIYF	TRBV7-2	TRBJ1-3
CSADTGTGYTF	TRBV20-1	TRBJ1-2
CAISQEGYSNEQFF	TRBV10-3	TRBJ2-1
CASSTTGTLNTEAFF	TRBV19	TRBJ1-1